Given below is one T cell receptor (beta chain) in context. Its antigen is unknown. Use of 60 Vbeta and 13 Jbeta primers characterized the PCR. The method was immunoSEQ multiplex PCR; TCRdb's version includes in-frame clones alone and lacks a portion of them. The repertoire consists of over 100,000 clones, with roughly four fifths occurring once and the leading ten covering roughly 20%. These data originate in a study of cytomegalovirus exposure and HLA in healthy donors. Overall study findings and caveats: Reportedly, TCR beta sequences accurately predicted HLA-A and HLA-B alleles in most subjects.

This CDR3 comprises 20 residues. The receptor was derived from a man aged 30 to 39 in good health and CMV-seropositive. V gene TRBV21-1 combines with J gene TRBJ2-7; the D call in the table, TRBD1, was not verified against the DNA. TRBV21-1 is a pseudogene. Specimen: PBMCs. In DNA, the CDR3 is TGTGCCAGCAGCAAAGCCCAAACCCTCGAATCCCGACAGGGCAGGTACGAGCAGTACTTC. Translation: CASSKAQTLESRQGRYEQYF.